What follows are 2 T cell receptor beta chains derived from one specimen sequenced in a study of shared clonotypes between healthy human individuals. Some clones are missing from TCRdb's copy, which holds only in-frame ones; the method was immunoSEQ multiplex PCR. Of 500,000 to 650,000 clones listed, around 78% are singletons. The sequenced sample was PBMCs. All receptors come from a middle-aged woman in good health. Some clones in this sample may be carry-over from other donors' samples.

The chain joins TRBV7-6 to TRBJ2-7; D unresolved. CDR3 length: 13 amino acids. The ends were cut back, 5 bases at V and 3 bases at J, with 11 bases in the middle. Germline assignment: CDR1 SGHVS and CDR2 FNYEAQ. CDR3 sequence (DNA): TGTGCCAGCAGCCGTGACTGGGACTACGAGCAGTACTTC. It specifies CASSRDWDYEQYF.

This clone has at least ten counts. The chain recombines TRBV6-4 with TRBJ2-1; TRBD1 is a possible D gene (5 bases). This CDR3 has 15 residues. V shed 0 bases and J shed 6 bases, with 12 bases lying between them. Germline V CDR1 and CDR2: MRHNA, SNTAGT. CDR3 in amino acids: CASSDSTQGSNEQFF. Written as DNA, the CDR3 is TGTGCCAGCAGTGACTCGACCCAGGGTTCCAATGAGCAGTTCTTC.